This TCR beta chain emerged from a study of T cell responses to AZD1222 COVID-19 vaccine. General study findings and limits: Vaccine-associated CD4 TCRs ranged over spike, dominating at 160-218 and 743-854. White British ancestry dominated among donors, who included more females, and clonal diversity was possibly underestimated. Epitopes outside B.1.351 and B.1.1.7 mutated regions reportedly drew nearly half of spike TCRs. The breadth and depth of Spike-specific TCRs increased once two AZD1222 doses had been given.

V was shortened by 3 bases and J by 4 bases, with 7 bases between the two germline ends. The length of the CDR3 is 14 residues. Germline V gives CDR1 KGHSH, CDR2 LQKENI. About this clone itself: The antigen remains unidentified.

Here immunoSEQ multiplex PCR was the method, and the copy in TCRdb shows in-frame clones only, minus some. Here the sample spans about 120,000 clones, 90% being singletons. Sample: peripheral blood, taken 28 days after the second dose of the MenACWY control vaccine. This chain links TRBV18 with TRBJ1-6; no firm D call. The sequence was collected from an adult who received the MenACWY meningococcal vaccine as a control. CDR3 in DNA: TGTGCCAGCTCACCCGGGCAGTATAATTCACCCCTCCACTTT. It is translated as CASSPGQYNSPLHF.